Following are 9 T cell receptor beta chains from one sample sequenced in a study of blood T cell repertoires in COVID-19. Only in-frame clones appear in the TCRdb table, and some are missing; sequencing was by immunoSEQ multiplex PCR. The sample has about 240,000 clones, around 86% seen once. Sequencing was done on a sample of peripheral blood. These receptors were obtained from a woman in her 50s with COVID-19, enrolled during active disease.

Here the CDR3 reads CAIRPDRTYNEQFF. The DNA of the CDR3 is TGTGCCATCCGACCGGACCGGACTTACAATGAGCAGTTCTTC. V is TRBV10-3 and J is TRBJ2-1; D might be TRBD2 (5 bases). V lost 8 bases to trimming and J lost 4 bases, with 15 bases between them. CDR1 is ENHRY and CDR2 is SYGVKD in the germline V gene. This CDR3 comprises 14 residues.

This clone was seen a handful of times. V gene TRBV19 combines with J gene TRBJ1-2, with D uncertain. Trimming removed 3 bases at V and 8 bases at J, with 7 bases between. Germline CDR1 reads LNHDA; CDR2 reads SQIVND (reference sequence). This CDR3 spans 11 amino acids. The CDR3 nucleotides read TGTGCCAGTAGTATGGTGGGCGGCTACACCTTC. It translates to CASSMVGGYTF. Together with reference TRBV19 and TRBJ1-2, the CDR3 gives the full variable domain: DGGITQSPKYLFRKEGQNVTLSCEQNLNHDAMYWYRQDPGQGLRLIYYSQIVNDFQKGDIAEGYSVSREKKESFPLTVTSAQKNPTAFYLCASSMVGGYTFGSGTRLTVV.

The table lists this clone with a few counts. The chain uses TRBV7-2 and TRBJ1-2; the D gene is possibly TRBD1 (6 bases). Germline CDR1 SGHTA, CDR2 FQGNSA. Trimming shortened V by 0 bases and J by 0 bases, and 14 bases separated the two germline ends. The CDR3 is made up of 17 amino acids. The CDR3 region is CASSLAGRGSANYGYTF. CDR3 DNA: TGTGCCAGCAGCTTAGCGGGGAGGGGGAGTGCTAACTATGGCTACACCTTC.

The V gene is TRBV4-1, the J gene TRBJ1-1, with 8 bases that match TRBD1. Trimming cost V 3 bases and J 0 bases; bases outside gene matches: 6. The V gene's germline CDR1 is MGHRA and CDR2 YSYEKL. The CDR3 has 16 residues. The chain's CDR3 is CASSHGQGPLNTEAFF. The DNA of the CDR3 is TGCGCCAGCAGCCATGGACAGGGCCCCCTGAACACTGAAGCTTTCTTT.

CDR3 DNA: TGTGCCAGCAGCTTTTATAGCGGGGGGGCCTCAGATACGCAGTATTTT. It yields the protein CASSFYSGGASDTQYF. The chain has TRBV13 and TRBJ2-3; 11 positions agree with TRBD2. The CDR3 has 16 residues. With 3 bases clipped from V and 4 bases from J, the junction kept 6 bases outside the gene matches. The germline V gene has CDR1 PRHDT and CDR2 FYEKMQ (reference sequence).

The CDR3, as DNA: TGTGCCAGCAGTTTAACGTCGGACAGCAAATATGGCTACACCTTC. Translated, it gives CASSLTSDSKYGYTF. The chain couples TRBV28 to TRBJ1-2; D is possibly TRBD1 (6 bases). Germline V lookup: CDR1 MDHEN, CDR2 SYDVKM. The CDR3 spans 15 residues. The V gene lost 2 bases and the J gene lost 5 bases, with 15 bases spanning the gap.

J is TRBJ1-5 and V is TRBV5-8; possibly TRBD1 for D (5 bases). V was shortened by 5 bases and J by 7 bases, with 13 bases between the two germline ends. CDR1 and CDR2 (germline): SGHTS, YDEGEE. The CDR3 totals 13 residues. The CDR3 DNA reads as TGTGCCAGCAGGTTAACAGGTAAACAGCCCCAGCATTTT. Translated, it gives CASRLTGKQPQHF. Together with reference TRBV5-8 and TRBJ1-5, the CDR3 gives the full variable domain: EAGVTQSPTHLIKTRGQQATLRCSPISGHTSVYWYQQALGLGLQFLLWYDEGEERNRGNFPPRFSGRQFPNYSSELNVNALELEDSALYLCASRLTGKQPQHFGDGTRLSIL.

The CDR3 is CASSLLTRGLKQPQHF. DNA for the CDR3: TGTGCCAGCAGTTTATTAACCAGGGGGCTGAAGCAGCCCCAGCATTTT. This rearrangement joins TRBV28 to TRBJ1-5; the match to TRBD1 covers 8 bases. Trimming took 1 base from V and 7 from J; bases not matched to a gene: 9. Germline loops: CDR1 MDHEN, CDR2 SYDVKM. The length of the CDR3 is 16 residues.

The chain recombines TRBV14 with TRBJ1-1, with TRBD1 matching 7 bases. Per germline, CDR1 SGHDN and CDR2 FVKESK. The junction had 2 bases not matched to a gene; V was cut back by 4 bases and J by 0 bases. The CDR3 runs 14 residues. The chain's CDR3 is CASSPRGLNTEAFF. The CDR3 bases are TGTGCCAGCAGCCCCAGGGGGTTGAACACTGAAGCTTTCTTT.